The present entry profiles one T cell receptor beta chain with its context. Its target is unknown. Healthy adults negative for HIV, lacking recent acute infections or vaccinations, served as donors. This record belongs to a study of shared clonotypes between healthy human individuals. V was pared by 11 bases and J by 0 bases, with 4 bases of the junction left unmatched. This CDR3 contains 12 residues. Germline V CDR1 and CDR2: MNHNY, SVGAGI (reference sequence). General study findings and limits: Clonotypes not shared had lower generation probabilities than those common to all four donors.

Every subset had its genomic DNA shared out evenly among several immunoSEQ plates. Original processing methods: Filtering differed since immunoSEQ provided only junctions, with no quality scores. Sequencing was performed with immunoSEQ multiplex PCR; in TCRdb, only in-frame clones are kept and a portion is missing. Clone size and V and J calls were adopted from that table, with D and trimming inferred from the DNA. The repertoire holds about 2.4 million clones, with 80% to 95% as singletons. The V gene is TRBV6-6, the J gene TRBJ2-7, with 7 bases identical to TRBD2. Sequenced input: naive CD4+ T cells from PBMCs. Subset reported: CD45RA+ positively selected. The clonotype comes from a man between 18 and 35 years old in good health. Some clones in this sample may be carry-over from other donors' samples. The CDR3 DNA reads as TGTGCCGGATCTAGCGGCTCCTACGAGCAGTACTTC. Translating it yields CAGSSGSYEQYF.